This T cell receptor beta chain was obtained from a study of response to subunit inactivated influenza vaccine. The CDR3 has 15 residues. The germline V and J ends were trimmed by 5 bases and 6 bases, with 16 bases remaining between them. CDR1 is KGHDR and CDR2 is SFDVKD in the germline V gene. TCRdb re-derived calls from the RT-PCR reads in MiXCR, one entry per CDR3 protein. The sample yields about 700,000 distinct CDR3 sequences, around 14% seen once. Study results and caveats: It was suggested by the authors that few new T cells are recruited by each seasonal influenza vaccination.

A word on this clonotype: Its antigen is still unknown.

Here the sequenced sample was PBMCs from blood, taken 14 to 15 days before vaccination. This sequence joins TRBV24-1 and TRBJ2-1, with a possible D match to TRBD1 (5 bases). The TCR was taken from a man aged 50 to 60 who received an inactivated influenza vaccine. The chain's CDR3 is CATSGPTTATNEQFF. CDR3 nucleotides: TGTGCCACCAGTGGGCCTACGACAGCAACCAATGAGCAGTTCTTC.